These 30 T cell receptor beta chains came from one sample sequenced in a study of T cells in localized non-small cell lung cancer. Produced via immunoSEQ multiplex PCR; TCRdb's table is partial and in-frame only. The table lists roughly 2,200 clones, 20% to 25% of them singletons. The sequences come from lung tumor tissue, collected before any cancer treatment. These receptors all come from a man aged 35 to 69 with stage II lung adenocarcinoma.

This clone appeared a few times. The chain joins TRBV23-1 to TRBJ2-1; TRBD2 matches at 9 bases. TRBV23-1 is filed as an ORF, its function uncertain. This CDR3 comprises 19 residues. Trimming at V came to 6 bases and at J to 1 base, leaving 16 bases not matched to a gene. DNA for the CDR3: TGCGCCAGCAGCCGAGGGGTAGCGGGAGTGGGCAGTTCCTACAATGAGCAGTTCTTC. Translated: CASSRGVAGVGSSYNEQFF.

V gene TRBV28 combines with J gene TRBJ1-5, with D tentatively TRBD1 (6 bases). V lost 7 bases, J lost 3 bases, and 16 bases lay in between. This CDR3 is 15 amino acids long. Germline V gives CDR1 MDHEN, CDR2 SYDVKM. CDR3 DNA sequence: TGTGCCAGCACGGTCCCCGGACAGCTCAATCAGCCCCAGCATTTT. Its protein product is CASTVPGQLNQPQHF.

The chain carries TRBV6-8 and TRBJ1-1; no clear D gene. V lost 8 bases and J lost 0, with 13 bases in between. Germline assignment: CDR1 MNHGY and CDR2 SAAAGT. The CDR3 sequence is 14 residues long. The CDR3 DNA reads TGTGCCAGCTCCCGAACAGTCATGAACACTGAAGCTTTCTTT. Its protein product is CASSRTVMNTEAFF.

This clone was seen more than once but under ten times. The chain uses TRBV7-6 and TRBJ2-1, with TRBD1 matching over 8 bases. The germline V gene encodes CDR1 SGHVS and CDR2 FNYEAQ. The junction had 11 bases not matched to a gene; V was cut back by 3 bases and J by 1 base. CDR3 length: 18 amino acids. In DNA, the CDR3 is TGTGCCAGCAGCTTGAAGCGGACAGGGAAAAGTTCCTACAATGAGCAGTTCTTC. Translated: CASSLKRTGKSSYNEQFF.

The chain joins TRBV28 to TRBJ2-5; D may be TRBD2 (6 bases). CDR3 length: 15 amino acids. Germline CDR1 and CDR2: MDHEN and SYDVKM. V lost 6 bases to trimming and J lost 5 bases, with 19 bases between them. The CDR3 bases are TGTGCCAGCAGGGGGGGTGAGGGCTTTGGGGAGACCCAGTACTTC. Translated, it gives CASRGGEGFGETQYF.

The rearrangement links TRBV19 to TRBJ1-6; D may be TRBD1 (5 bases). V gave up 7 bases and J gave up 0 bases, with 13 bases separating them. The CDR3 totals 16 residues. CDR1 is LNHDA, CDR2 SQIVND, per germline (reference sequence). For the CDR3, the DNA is TGTGCCAGTAAGGAGGACACCAGCTCCTATAATTCACCCCTCCACTTT. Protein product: CASKEDTSSYNSPLHF.

CDR3 sequence (DNA): TGTGCTAGTGGTTTACAGGGGGGCCAGCCCCAGCATTTT. It is translated as CASGLQGGQPQHF. The V and J genes are TRBV12-5 and TRBJ1-5, with 8 bases fitting TRBD1. Germline CDR1 and CDR2: LGHNT and FRNRAP. J gave up 7 bases and V 3 bases, and 2 bases lay outside the gene matches. CDR3 length: 13 amino acids.

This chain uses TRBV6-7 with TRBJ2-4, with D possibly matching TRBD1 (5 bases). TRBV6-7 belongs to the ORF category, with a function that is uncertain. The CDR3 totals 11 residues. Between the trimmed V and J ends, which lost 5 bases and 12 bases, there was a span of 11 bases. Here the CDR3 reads CASSEAQGQYF. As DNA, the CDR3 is TGTGCCAGCAGTGAAGCCCAGGGTCAGTACTTC.

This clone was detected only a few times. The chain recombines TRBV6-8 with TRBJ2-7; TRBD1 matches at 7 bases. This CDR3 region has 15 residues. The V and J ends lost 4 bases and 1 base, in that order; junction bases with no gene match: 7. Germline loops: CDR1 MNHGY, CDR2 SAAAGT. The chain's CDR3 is CASSLPGQASYEQYF. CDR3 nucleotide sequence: TGTGCCAGCAGTTTACCTGGACAGGCTTCCTACGAGCAGTACTTC.

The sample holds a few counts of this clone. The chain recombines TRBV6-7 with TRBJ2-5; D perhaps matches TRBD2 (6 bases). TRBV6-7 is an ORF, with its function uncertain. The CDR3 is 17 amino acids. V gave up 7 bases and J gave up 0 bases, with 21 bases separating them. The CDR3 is CASTPSRGSGDQETQYF. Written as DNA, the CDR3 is TGTGCCAGCACCCCATCACGGGGTAGCGGAGACCAAGAGACCCAGTACTTC.

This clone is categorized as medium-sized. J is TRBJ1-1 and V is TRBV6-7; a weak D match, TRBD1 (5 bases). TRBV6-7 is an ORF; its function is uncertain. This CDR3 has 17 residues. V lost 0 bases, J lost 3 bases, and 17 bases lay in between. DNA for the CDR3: TGTGCCAGCAGTTACTCGGCAGGGAATATGAGGTACACTGAAGCTTTCTTT. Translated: CASSYSAGNMRYTEAFF.

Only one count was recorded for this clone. CDR3: CAWTRGYYGYTF. CDR3 nucleotides: TGTGCCTGGACCAGGGGTTACTATGGCTACACCTTC. The chain links TRBV30 to TRBJ1-2; D is perhaps TRBD1 (6 bases). Trimming pared 4 bases from V and 3 bases from J, leaving 9 bases between. CDR1 GTSNPN and CDR2 SVGIG come from the germline V gene (reference sequence). The CDR3 consists of 12 residues.

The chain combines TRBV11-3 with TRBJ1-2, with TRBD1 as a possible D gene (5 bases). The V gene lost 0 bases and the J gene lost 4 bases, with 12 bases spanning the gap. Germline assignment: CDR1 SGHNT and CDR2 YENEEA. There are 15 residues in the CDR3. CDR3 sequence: CASSLEGGSGYGYTF. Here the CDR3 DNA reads TGTGCCAGCAGCTTAGAGGGGGGTTCCGGCTATGGCTACACCTTC.

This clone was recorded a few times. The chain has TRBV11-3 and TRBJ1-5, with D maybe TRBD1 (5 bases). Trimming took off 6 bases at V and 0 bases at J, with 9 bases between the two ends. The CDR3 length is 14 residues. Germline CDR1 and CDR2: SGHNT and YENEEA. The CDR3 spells CASRSGGSNQPQHF. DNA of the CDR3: TGTGCCAGCAGGTCCGGGGGTAGCAATCAGCCCCAGCATTTT.

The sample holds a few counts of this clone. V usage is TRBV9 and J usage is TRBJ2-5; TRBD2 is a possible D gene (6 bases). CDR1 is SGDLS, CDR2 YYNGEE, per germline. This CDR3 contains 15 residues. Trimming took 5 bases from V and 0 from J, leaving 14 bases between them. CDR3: CASSEAGSNQETQYF. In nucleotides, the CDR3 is TGTGCCAGCAGTGAGGCCGGGAGCAACCAAGAGACCCAGTACTTC.

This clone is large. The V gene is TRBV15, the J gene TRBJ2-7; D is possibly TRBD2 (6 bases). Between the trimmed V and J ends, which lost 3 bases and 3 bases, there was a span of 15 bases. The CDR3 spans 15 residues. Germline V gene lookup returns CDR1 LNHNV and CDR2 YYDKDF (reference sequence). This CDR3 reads CATSREGVGVYEQYF. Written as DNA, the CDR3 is TGTGCCACCAGCAGGGAGGGAGTCGGGGTCTACGAGCAGTACTTC.

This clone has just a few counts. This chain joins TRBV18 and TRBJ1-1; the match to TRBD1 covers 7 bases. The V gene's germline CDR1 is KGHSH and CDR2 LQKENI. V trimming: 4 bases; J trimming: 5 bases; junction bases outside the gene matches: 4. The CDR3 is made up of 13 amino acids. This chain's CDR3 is CASSQGARTEAFF. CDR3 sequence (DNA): TGTGCCAGCTCACAGGGGGCGCGGACTGAAGCTTTCTTT. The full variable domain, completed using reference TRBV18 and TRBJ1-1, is NAGVMQNPRHLVRRRGQEARLRCSPMKGHSHVYWYRQLPEEGLKFMVYLQKENIIDESGMPKERFSAEFPKEGPSILRIQQVVRGDSAAYFCASSQGARTEAFFGQGTRLTVV.

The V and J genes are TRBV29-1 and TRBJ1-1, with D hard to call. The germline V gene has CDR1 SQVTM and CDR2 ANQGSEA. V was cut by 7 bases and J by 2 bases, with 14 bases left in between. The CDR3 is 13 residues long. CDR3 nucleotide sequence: TGCAGCGCCGAACGGGTAATTAACACTGAAGCTTTCTTT. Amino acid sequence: CSAERVINTEAFF.

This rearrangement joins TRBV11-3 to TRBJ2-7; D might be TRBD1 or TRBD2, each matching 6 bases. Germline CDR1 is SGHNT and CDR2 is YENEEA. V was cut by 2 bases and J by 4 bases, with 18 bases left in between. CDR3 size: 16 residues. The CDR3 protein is CASSLTSGAGIYEQYF. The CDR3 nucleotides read TGTGCCAGCAGCTTAACGTCGGGGGCAGGGATTTACGAGCAGTACTTC. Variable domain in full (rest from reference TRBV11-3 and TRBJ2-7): EAGVVQSPRYKIIEKKQPVAFWCNPISGHNTLYWYLQNLGQGPELLIRYENEEAVDDSQLPKDRFSAERLKGVDSTLKIQPAELGDSAVYLCASSLTSGAGIYEQYFGPGTRLTVT.

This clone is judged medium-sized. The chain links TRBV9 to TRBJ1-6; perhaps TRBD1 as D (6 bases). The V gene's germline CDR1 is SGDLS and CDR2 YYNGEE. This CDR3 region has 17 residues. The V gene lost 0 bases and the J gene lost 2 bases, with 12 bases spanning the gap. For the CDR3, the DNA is TGTGCCAGCAGCGTAGGGAGCAGGGGTCCCTATAATTCACCCCTCCACTTT. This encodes CASSVGSRGPYNSPLHF.

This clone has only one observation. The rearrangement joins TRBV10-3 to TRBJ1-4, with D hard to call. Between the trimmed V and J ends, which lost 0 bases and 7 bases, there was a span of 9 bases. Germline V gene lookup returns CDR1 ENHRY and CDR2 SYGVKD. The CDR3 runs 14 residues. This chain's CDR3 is CAISESSGFEKLFF. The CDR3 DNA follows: TGTGCCATCAGTGAGTCTTCGGGGTTTGAAAAACTGTTTTTT.

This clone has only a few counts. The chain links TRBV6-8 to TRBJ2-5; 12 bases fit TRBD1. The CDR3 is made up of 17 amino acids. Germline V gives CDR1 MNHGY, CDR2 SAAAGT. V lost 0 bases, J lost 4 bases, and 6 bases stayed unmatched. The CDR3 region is CASSYSWDRGRGETQYF. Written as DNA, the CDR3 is TGTGCCAGCAGTTACTCCTGGGACAGGGGGCGTGGAGAGACCCAGTACTTC.

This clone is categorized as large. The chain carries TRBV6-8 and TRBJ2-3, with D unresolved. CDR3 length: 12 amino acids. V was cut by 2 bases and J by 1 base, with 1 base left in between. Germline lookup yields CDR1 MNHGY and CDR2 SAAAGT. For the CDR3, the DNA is TGTGCCAGCAGTTACGGCACAGATACGCAGTATTTT. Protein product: CASSYGTDTQYF.

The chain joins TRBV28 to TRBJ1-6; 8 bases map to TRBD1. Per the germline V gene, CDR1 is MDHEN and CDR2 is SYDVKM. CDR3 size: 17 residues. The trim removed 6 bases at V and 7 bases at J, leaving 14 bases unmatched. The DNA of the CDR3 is TGTGCCAGCAGCCAATCGGACAGGGCAAATTGGAATTCACCCCTCCACTTT. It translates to CASSQSDRANWNSPLHF.

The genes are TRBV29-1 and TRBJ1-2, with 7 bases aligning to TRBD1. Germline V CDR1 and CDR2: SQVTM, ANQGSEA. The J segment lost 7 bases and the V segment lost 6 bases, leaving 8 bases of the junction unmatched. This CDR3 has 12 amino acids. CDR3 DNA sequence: TGCAGCGTGCGAGACAGGGTCAGTGGCTACACCTTC. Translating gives CSVRDRVSGYTF.

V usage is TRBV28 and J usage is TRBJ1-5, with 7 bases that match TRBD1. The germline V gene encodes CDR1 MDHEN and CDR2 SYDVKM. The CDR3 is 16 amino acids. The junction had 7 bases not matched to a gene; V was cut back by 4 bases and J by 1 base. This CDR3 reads CASSSASGGSNQPQHF. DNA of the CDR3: TGTGCCAGCAGTTCGGCATCAGGGGGAAGCAATCAGCCCCAGCATTTT.

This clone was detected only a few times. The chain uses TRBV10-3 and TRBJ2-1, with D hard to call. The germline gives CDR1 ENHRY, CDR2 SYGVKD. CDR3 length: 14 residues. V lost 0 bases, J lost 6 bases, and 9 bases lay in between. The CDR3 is CAISESTLGNEQFF. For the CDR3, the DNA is TGTGCCATCAGTGAGTCAACCCTGGGCAATGAGCAGTTCTTC.

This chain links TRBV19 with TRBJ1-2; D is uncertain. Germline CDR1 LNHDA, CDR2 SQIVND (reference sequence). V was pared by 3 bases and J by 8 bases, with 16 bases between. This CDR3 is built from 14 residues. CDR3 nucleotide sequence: TGTGCCAGTAGTATTAAAGTCGGGGTGGACGGCTACACCTTC. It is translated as CASSIKVGVDGYTF.

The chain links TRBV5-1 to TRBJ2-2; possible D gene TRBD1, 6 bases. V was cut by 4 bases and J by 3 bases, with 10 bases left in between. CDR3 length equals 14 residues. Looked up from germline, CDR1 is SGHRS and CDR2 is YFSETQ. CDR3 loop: CASSPDSYTGELFF. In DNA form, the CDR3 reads TGCGCCAGCAGCCCGGACAGTTACACCGGGGAGCTGTTTTTT. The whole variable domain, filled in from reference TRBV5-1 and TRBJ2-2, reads KAGVTQTPRYLIKTRGQQVTLSCSPISGHRSVSWYQQTPGQGLQFLFEYFSETQRNKGNFPGRFSGRQFSNSRSEMNVSTLELGDSALYLCASSPDSYTGELFFGEGSRLTVL.

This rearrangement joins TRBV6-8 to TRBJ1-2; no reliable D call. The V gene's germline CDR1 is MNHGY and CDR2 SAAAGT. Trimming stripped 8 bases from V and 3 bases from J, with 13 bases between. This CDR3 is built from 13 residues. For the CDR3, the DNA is TGTGCCAGCTCCCCAAGCCGCGACTATGGCTACACCTTC. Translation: CASSPSRDYGYTF.